This TCR beta chain was captured by sequencing in a study of blood T cell repertoires in COVID-19. In the study overall: There were acute and convalescent COVID-19 samples, and they came from the United States, Italy and Spain. T cells, B-cell-depleted T cells, or PBMCs provided the cDNA or gDNA that served as material.

The CDR3 is 14 residues long. The germline CDR1 and CDR2 sequences are ENHRY and SYGVKD. V trimming: 10 bases; J trimming: 5 bases; junction bases outside the gene matches: 10. No more than 2 weeks before study entry, exposed participants had met a case of COVID-19. Data came from immunoSEQ multiplex PCR; TCRdb stores just in-frame clones and leaves some out. The sample shows about 300,000 clones, approximately 89% of them seen only once. This clonotype was sampled from a woman in her forties or fifties who had been exposed to COVID-19. The sequencing input was PBMCs or T cells enriched from blood (not recorded which). This chain links TRBV10-3 with TRBJ1-4; 7 bases are a match to TRBD1. CDR3 in amino acids: CASRVEGANEKLFF. For the CDR3, the DNA is TGTGCCAGCCGCGTAGAGGGGGCGAATGAAAAACTGTTTTTT.